The 6 T cell receptor beta chains reported below all come from one sample, sequenced in a study of long-term antiretroviral therapy in people with HIV. With survey level as its setting, the immunoSEQ assay was v3.0. Only in-frame clones appear in the TCRdb table, and some are missing; sequencing was by immunoSEQ multiplex PCR. The profile shows 30,000 to 40,000 clones, about four fifths of them singletons. The specimen was unsorted PBMCs, collected 0.4 years before starting antiretroviral therapy. The receptor source for this set is a man younger than 30 with HIV.

The chain couples TRBV4-3 to TRBJ1-2; 7 nucleotides line up with TRBD1. The CDR3 totals 18 residues. Germline lookup yields CDR1 LGHNA and CDR2 YSLEER. V shed 2 bases and J 3 bases; nucleotides not matched to a gene: 15. The CDR3 nucleotides are TGCGCCAGCAGCCAATCGTTGATCTTCACCGGGACAGACTATGGCTACACCTTC. Amino acids: CASSQSLIFTGTDYGYTF.

The rearrangement joins TRBV21-1 to TRBJ2-2. TRBV21-1 is a listed pseudogene. The CDR3 totals 15 residues. CDR3 bases: TGTGCCAGCAGCAAAGTCCGCAGGGACGCCGGGGAGCTGTTTTTT. This translates into CASSKVRRDAGELFF.

V and J are TRBV11-2 and TRBJ1-1, with 9 bases aligning to TRBD1. CDR3 length: 15 residues. Per germline, CDR1 SGHAT and CDR2 FQNNGV. The V and J ends lost 5 bases and 4 bases, in that order; junction bases with no gene match: 8. The CDR3 DNA is TGTGCCAGCAGCATAAGGACAGGGGAAAGCACTGAAGCTTTCTTT. It codes for CASSIRTGESTEAFF.

This sequence joins TRBV7-2 and TRBJ1-3; unclear D gene. The CDR3 consists of 16 residues. V gave up 5 bases and J gave up 4 bases, with 18 bases separating them. CDR1 and CDR2 (germline): SGHTA, FQGNSA. This CDR3 reads CASSPTGSAIGNTIYF. The CDR3 DNA reads as TGTGCCAGCAGCCCGACCGGGTCCGCGATCGGAAACACCATATATTTT. The entire variable domain, with the rest obtained from reference TRBV7-2 and TRBJ1-3, is as follows: GAGVSQSPSNKVTEKGKDVELRCDPISGHTALYWYRQSLGQGLEFLIYFQGNSAPDKSGLPSDRFSAERTGGSVSTLTIQRTQQEDSAVYLCASSPTGSAIGNTIYFGEGSWLTVV.

V is TRBV7-8 and J is TRBJ1-1; the D gene is possibly TRBD1 (5 bases). Trimming cost V 2 bases and J 7 bases, with 20 bases left between them. The CDR3 totals 16 residues. Germline V gene lookup returns CDR1 SGHVS and CDR2 FQNEAQ. The CDR3: CASSLPVDLQGGEAFF. The CDR3 region has the DNA TGTGCCAGCAGCTTACCCGTTGATTTGCAGGGCGGTGAAGCTTTCTTT.

This rearrangement joins TRBV19 to TRBJ1-1, with D hard to call. Between the trimmed V and J ends, which lost 3 bases and 6 bases, there was a span of 8 bases. Per the germline V gene, CDR1 is LNHDA and CDR2 is SQIVND (reference sequence). The CDR3 consists of 12 residues. The CDR3 DNA is TGTGCCAGTAGTATCGGGATCGCTGAAGCTTTCTTT. It specifies CASSIGIAEAFF.